Following are 5 T cell receptor beta chains from one sample sequenced in a study of T cell repertoires in cytomegalovirus infection. TCRdb reprocessed the reads with MiXCR, giving one entry per CDR3 protein. The top ten hold around 2.5% of the sample, which has 300,000 or so distinct CDR3 sequences, roughly 9.3% seen once. The sequencing input was PBMCs. The source of these receptors is a human donor in good health (CMV status not recorded). Some clones in this sample may be carry-over from other donors' samples.

J is TRBJ2-1 and V is TRBV15; perhaps D is TRBD1 or TRBD2 (5 bases each). Germline V gives CDR1 LNHNV, CDR2 YYDKDF (reference sequence). The CDR3 runs to 15 residues. The V gene lost 1 base and the J gene lost 6 bases, with 13 bases spanning the gap. CDR3 nucleotides: TGTGCCACCAGCAGAGGGGGCGGGCCCCTCAATGAGCAGTTCTTC. Its protein is CATSRGGGPLNEQFF. Based on the CDR3 plus reference TRBV15 and TRBJ2-1, the full variable domain is DAMVIQNPRYQVTQFGKPVTLSCSQTLNHNVMYWYQQKSSQAPKLLFHYYDKDFNNEADTPDNFQSRRPNTSFCFLDIRSPGLGDTAMYLCATSRGGGPLNEQFFGPGTRLTVL.

Many counts were recorded for this clonotype. CDR3 coding DNA: TGTGCCAGCAGCCGGATCCGCCGAGACAGATCCTACGAGCAGTACTTC. Amino acids: CASSRIRRDRSYEQYF. The V and J genes are TRBV7-2 and TRBJ2-7; TRBD1 is a possible D gene (5 bases). The CDR3 totals 16 residues. V lost 5 bases and J 1 base, leaving 18 bases between the germline ends. Germline values: CDR1 SGHTA, CDR2 FQGNSA. Variable domain in full (rest from reference TRBV7-2 and TRBJ2-7): GAGVSQSPSNKVTEKGKDVELRCDPISGHTALYWYRQSLGQGLEFLIYFQGNSAPDKSGLPSDRFSAERTGGSVSTLTIQRTQQEDSAVYLCASSRIRRDRSYEQYFGPGTRLTVT.

This clonotype was counted at least ten times. V gene TRBV29-1 combines with J gene TRBJ1-2; the D gene is possibly TRBD1 (6 bases). The CDR3 sequence is 12 residues long. CDR1 is SQVTM, CDR2 ANQGSEA, per germline. V lost 3 bases and J lost 6, with 11 bases in between. This chain's CDR3 is CSVDPGVDGYTF. The CDR3 nucleotides read TGCAGCGTTGATCCAGGGGTCGATGGCTACACCTTC.

This rearrangement joins TRBV29-1 to TRBJ1-1; D might be TRBD1 (5 bases). Germline V gene data show CDR1 as SQVTM and CDR2 as ANQGSEA. The length of the CDR3 is 15 residues. The V end was cut by 3 bases, the J end by 0 bases, with 14 bases between. The CDR3 region has the DNA TGCAGCGTTGACCCAGGGCTGGGGCTGAACACTGAAGCTTTCTTT. Amino acid sequence: CSVDPGLGLNTEAFF.

This clonotype was seen repeatedly, ten times or more. The chain has TRBV14 and TRBJ1-6, with unresolved D. Germline CDR1 is SGHDN and CDR2 is FVKESK. Deletions cut 6 bases from V and 4 bases from J, with 10 bases between. The CDR3 is 14 residues long. The CDR3 DNA follows: TGTGCCAGCAGTCCCGGGATATATAATTCACCCCTCCACTTT. Translating gives CASSPGIYNSPLHF. Full variable domain (outside the CDR3, taken from reference TRBV14 and TRBJ1-6): EAGVTQFPSHSVIEKGQTVTLRCDPISGHDNLYWYRRVMGKEIKFLLHFVKESKQDESGMPNNRFLAERTGGTYSTLKVQPAELEDSGVYFCASSPGIYNSPLHFGNGTRLTVT.